This T cell receptor beta chain emerged from a study of T cell responses to AZD1222 COVID-19 vaccine. Background on the study: Second doses were pooled across both intervals (about 4 or about 12 weeks). Overall study findings and caveats: Spike-specific TCR repertoires showed rising breadth and depth after two AZD1222 doses. Only six people who got AZD1222 tested seropositive at baseline. Donors in the cohort were predominantly white British and more often female, and clonal diversity was possibly underestimated.

Turning to this clone: Its antigen is as yet unknown.

The CDR3 spans 13 residues. Trimming took off 2 bases at V and 2 bases at J, with 6 bases between the two ends. Looked up from germline, CDR1 is SGHTA and CDR2 is FQGTGA. Generated by immunoSEQ multiplex PCR, the TCRdb table keeps only in-frame clones and is missing some. The sample records over 60,000 clones, roughly 87% being singletons. The chain carries TRBV7-3 and TRBJ1-1, with TRBD1 as a possible D gene (5 bases). The material sequenced was peripheral blood, taken on day 0 of AZD1222 vaccination. This clonotype originated in an adult in good health. The chain's CDR3 is CASSLWDNTEAFF. In nucleotides, the CDR3 is TGTGCCAGCAGCTTATGGGACAACACTGAAGCTTTCTTT. The complete variable domain, with remaining parts taken from reference TRBV7-3 and TRBJ1-1, reads GAGVSQTPSNKVTEKGKYVELRCDPISGHTALYWYRQSLGQGPEFLIYFQGTGAADDSGLPNDRFFAVRPEGSVSTLKIQRTERGDSAVYLCASSLWDNTEAFFGQGTRLTVV.